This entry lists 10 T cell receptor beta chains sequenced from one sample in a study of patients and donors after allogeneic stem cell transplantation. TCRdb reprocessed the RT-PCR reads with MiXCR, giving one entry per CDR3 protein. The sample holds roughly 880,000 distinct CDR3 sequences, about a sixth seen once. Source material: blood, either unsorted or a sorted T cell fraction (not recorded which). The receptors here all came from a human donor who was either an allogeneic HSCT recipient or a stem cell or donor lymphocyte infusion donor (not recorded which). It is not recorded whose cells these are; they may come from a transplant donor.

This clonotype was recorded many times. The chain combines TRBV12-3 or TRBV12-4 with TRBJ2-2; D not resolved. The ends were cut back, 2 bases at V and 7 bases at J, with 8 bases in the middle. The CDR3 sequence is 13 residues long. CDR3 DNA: TGTGCCAGCAGTTTATATCTCGACGGGGAGCTGTTTTTT. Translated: CASSLYLDGELFF.

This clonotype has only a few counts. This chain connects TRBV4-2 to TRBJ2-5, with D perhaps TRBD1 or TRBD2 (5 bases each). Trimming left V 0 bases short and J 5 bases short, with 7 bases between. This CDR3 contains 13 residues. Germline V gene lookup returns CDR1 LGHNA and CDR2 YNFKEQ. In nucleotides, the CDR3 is TGTGCCAGCAGCCAAGATTGGGGGGAGACCCAGTACTTC. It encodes CASSQDWGETQYF.

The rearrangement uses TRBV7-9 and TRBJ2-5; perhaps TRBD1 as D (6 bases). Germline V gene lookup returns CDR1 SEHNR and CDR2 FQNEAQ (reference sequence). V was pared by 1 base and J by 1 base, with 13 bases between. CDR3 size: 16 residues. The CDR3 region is CASSLGQAAPQETQYF. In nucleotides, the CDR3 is TGTGCCAGCAGCTTAGGACAGGCGGCCCCCCAAGAGACCCAGTACTTC.

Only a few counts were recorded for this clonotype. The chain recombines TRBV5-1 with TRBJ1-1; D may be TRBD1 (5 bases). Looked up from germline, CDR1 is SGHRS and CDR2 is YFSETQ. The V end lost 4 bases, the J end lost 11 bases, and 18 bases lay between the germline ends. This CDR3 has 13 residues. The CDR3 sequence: CASSPRTGTNAFF. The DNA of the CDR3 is TGCGCCAGCAGCCCCAGGACCGGGACGAACGCTTTCTTT.

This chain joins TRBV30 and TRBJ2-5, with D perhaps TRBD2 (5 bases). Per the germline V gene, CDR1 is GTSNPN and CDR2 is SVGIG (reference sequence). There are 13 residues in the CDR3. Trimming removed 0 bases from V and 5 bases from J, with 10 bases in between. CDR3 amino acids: CAWSVDYSETQYF. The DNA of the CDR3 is TGTGCCTGGAGTGTAGACTATTCGGAGACCCAGTACTTC.

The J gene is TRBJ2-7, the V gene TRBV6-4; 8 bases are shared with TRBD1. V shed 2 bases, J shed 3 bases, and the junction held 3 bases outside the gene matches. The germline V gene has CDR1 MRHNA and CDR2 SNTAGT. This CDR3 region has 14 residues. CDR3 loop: CASSDGQGFYEQYF. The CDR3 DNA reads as TGTGCCAGCAGTGACGGACAGGGATTCTACGAGCAGTACTTC.

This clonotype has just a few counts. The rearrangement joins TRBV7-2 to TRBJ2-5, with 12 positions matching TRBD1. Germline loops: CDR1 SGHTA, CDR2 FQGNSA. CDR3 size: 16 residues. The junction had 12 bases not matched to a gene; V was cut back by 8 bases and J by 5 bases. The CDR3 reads CASSPSGTGGFETQYF. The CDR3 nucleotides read TGTGCCAGCTCCCCCTCTGGGACAGGGGGCTTCGAGACCCAGTACTTC.

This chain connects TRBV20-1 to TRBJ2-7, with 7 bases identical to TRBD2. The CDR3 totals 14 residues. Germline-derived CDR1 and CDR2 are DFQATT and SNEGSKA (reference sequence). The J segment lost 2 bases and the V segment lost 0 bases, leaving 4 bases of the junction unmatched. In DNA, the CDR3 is TGCAGTGCTAGAGACCGGGACTATACCTACGAGCAGTACTTC. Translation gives CSARDRDYTYEQYF.

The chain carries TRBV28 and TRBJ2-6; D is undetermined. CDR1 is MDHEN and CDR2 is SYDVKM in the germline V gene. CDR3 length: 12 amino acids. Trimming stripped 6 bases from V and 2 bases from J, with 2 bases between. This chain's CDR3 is CASRTGANVLTF. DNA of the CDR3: TGTGCCAGCAGGACTGGGGCCAACGTCCTGACTTTC.

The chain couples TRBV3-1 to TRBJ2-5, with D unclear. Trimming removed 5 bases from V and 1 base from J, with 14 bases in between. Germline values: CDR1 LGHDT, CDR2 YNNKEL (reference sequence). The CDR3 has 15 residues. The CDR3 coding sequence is TGTGCCAGCAGCAGCCCCAGACTCGTCCAAGAGACCCAGTACTTC. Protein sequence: CASSSPRLVQETQYF.